The clone carrying this T cell receptor (beta chain) is a singleton in its sample. This entry comes from a study of technical replicates of blood from a few donors. CDR3 length: 15 residues. Germline V gives CDR1 LNHDA, CDR2 SQIVND (reference sequence). J lost 5 bases, V lost 4 bases, and 5 bases had no gene match. Assay used: immunoSEQ multiplex PCR; TCRdb lists only in-frame clones, some missing. The table records 90,000 to 100,000 clones, 90% to 97% of them present only once. This sequence joins TRBV19 and TRBJ1-4, with TRBD1 identical over 9 bases. This receptor was obtained from a human donor in good health. The sequencing sample was made of T cells isolated from PBMCs. For the CDR3, the DNA is TGTGCCAGTAGTACCACAGGGGGCGGGAATGAAAAACTGTTTTTT. Protein product: CASSTTGGGNEKLFF.